A selection of T cell receptor beta chains follows, all from one sample in a study of early T cells in non-severe SARS-CoV-2 infection. Each CDR3 protein gets one entry after TCRdb re-called the 5' RACE reads with MiXCR. The sample has 97,000 or so distinct CDR3 sequences, 8% to 13% seen once. This specimen was whole blood, taken at baseline. Every receptor here comes from an adult who was a healthcare worker with PCR-confirmed SARS-CoV-2 infection or an uninfected control (not recorded which). Each CDR3 is given with its conserved first and last residue. D genes are given only for firm matches. Clone size, where shown, is once, few, many, or a class for clones that have expanded.

TRBJ2-5 TRBV30 NA NA TGTGCCTGGAGCTTAGCGTCATGGGAGACCCAGTACTTC CAWSLASWETQYF
TRBJ1-2 TRBV30 NA NA TGTGCCTGGAGTCAGTATGGCTACACCTTC CAWSQYGYTF
TRBJ2-5 TRBV19 few NA TGTGCCAGTAGTCCCTGGACAGCGAATCAAGAGACCCAGTACTTC CASSPWTANQETQYF
TRBJ1-6 TRBV25-1 few NA TGTGCCAGCAGTGATGGGGGGCGAGGGAGTAATTCACCCCTCCACTTT CASSDGGRGSNSPLHF
TRBJ2-1 TRBV9 few NA TGTGCCAGCAGCCCAAGTGGGAGCAGGGCCAAAGGCTCCTACAATGAGCAGTTCTTC CASSPSGSRAKGSYNEQFF
TRBJ2-7 TRBV7-9 NA NA TGTGCCAGCCTCGGGCAGAACTACGAGCAGTACTTC CASLGQNYEQYF
TRBJ2-3 TRBV12-5 many NA TGTGCTAGTGTCCCGGGAAGGGGCAAAGATACGCAGTATTTT CASVPGRGKDTQYF
TRBJ2-1 TRBV4-1 few TRBD2 TGCGCCAGCAGCAAAGGGAGCGGGAGCTCCTACAATGAGCAGTTCTTC CASSKGSGSSYNEQFF
TRBJ1-1 TRBV12-3/TRBV12-4 many NA TGTGCCAGCAGTTTAAGAGAGAACACTGAAGCTTTCTTT CASSLRENTEAFF
TRBJ2-1 TRBV12-3/TRBV12-4 NA NA TGTGCCAGCAGTCCTAGATCACTAGGGAATGAGCAGTTCTTC CASSPRSLGNEQFF
TRBJ2-3 TRBV20-1 many NA TGCAGTGCTGTCATCCAGGAGACTAGCACAGATACGCAGTATTTT CSAVIQETSTDTQYF
TRBJ2-1 TRBV20-1 many TRBD2 TGCAGTGCCTGGCTTAGCGGGTCCTTGATTTACAATGAGCAGTTCTTC CSAWLSGSLIYNEQFF
TRBJ2-1 TRBV7-3 NA NA TGTGCCAGCAGCTTAACTTACGAGGATGAGCAGTTCTTC CASSLTYEDEQFF
TRBJ2-2 TRBV20-1 few TRBD2 TGCAGTGCTAGGTCTAGCGGGAGTGCCGGGGAGCTGTTTTTT CSARSSGSAGELFF
TRBJ1-5 TRBV19 NA TRBD1 TGTGCCAGTAGTCTAGACAGGGACGGGAGCAATCAGCCCCAGCATTTT CASSLDRDGSNQPQHF
TRBJ1-2 TRBV29-1 many NA TGCAGCGGACCGAACGACTATGGCTACACCTTC CSGPNDYGYTF
TRBJ2-1 TRBV3-1 NA NA TGTGCCAGCAGCCAAGGACCCGAACAGCAGTTCTTC CASSQGPEQQFF
TRBJ2-3 TRBV27 many NA TGTGCCAGCAGTTTGCTAGCGAGGACAGATACGCAGTATTTT CASSLLARTDTQYF
TRBJ2-3 TRBV6-2/TRBV6-3 few NA TGTGCCAGCAAGCGGAACACAGATACGCAGTATTTT CASKRNTDTQYF
TRBJ2-1 TRBV7-6 few NA TGTGCCAGCAGCTTGACGGGCAGCTCCTACAATGAGCAGTTCTTC CASSLTGSSYNEQFF
TRBJ2-1 TRBV13 few NA TGTGCCAGCAGCTTGGAGGGGGCTAGCGATGAGCAGTTCTTC CASSLEGASDEQFF
TRBJ2-6 TRBV11-2 NA NA TGTGCCAGCAGCCTCCGGGGGTTCAGCTCTGGGGCCAACGTCCTGACTTTC CASSLRGFSSGANVLTF
TRBJ1-5 TRBV12-5 few TRBD1 TGTGCTAGTGGTTTGGGACAGGGTAATCAGCCCCAGCATTTT CASGLGQGNQPQHF
TRBJ1-2 TRBV20-1 NA TRBD1 TGCAGTGCTATAGGGGGCCCGGGTGGCTACACCTTC CSAIGGPGGYTF
TRBJ2-7 TRBV6-2/TRBV6-3 many TRBD2 TGTGCCAGCAGCCTAGCGGGAGTTACCTACGAGCAGTACTTC CASSLAGVTYEQYF
TRBJ2-3 TRBV11-2 few TRBD1 TGTGCCAGCAGCATAAGAACAGGGGGCTGGACAGATACGCAGTATTTT CASSIRTGGWTDTQYF
TRBJ1-3 TRBV5-8 NA NA TGTGCCAGCAGCCTTGCAAAGGGTTCTGAAAACACCATATATTTT CASSLAKGSENTIYF
TRBJ1-5 TRBV12-5 few TRBD1 TGTGCTAGTGGAACAGGGGTACAGCCCCAGCATTTT CASGTGVQPQHF
TRBJ2-3 TRBV9 NA NA TGTGCCAGCAGCCAAGAAACAGATACGCAGTATTTT CASSQETDTQYF
TRBJ2-5 TRBV20-1 many NA TGCAGTGCTGCGGGTCGGGGGTACCAAGAGACCCAGTACTTC CSAAGRGYQETQYF
TRBJ2-5 TRBV5-4 many TRBD2 TGTGCCAGCAGCCCGAGGATAGCGGGAGTTCAAGAGACCCAGTACTTC CASSPRIAGVQETQYF
TRBJ2-7 TRBV30 NA TRBD1 TGTGCCTGGAGCGGGACAGGGGACGAGCAGTACTTC CAWSGTGDEQYF
TRBJ2-7 TRBV6-5 many NA TGTGCCAGCAGTTACTCGCTGGGTCGTCGGGCCGGCGAGCAGTACTTC CASSYSLGRRAGEQYF
TRBJ1-6 TRBV12-3/TRBV12-4 many NA TGTGCCAGCAAACCGGGACGGAGGGGTTCACCCCTCCACTTT CASKPGRRGSPLHF
TRBJ2-1 TRBV7-3 many TRBD2 TGTGCCAGCAGCATACTAGCGGGAGCCTACAATGAGCAGTTCTTC CASSILAGAYNEQFF
TRBJ1-2 TRBV29-1 NA NA TGCAGCGCCGGAAGGGAGAACTATGGCTACACCTTC CSAGRENYGYTF
TRBJ2-3 TRBV11-2 many TRBD2 TGTGCCAGCAGCCGTAACTACCTAGCGGGAGGGACCCCTTCAAAGCTTACCACAGATACGCAGTATTTT CASSRNYLAGGTPSKLTTDTQYF
TRBJ2-1 TRBV20-1 many TRBD1 TGCAGTGCTGCGGACGTTAATGGGGACAGCTTGCAGCAGTTCTTC CSAADVNGDSLQQFF
TRBJ2-5 TRBV4-2 few NA TGTGCCAGCAGCCAAGGAACTAGGAAAGAGACCCAGTACTTC CASSQGTRKETQYF
TRBJ2-3 TRBV6-1 many NA TGTGCCAGCAGGGGCGGGGATACGCAGTATTTT CASRGGDTQYF
TRBJ2-7 TRBV7-2 many NA TGTGCCAGCAGCTCTCCGGGACAACTCTCCTACGAGCAGTACTTC CASSSPGQLSYEQYF
TRBJ2-5 TRBV20-1 many NA TGCAGTGCTAGAGTCCCACCGGGCCAACCTGGGGGGGAGACCCAGTACTTC CSARVPPGQPGGETQYF
TRBJ1-3 TRBV6-6 NA TRBD1 TGTGCCAGCAGGACAGGGACTGGAAACACCATATATTTT CASRTGTGNTIYF
TRBJ2-3 TRBV2 many NA TGTGCCAGCAGGCGGATTGAAGGCACAGATACGCAGTATTTT CASRRIEGTDTQYF
TRBJ2-5 TRBV4-1 NA NA TGCGCCAGCAGCCAAGATGCGGGGACCCAGTACTTC CASSQDAGTQYF
TRBJ2-7 TRBV18 many NA TGTGCCAGCTCAGCCTCCTACGAGCAGTACTTC CASSASYEQYF